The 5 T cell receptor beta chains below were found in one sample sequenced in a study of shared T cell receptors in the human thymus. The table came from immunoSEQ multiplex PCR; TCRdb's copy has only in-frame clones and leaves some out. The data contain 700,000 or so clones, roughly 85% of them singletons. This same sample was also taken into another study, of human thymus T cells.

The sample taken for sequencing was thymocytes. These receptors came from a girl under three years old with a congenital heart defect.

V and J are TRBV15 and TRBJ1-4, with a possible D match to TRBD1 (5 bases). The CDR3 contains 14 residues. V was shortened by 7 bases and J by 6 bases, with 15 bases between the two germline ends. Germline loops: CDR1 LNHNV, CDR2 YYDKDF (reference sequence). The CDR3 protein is CATKSGDAYEKLFF. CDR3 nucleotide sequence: TGTGCCACCAAATCGGGGGATGCGTATGAAAAACTGTTTTTT. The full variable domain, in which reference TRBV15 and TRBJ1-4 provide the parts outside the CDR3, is DAMVIQNPRYQVTQFGKPVTLSCSQTLNHNVMYWYQQKSSQAPKLLFHYYDKDFNNEADTPDNFQSRRPNTSFCFLDIRSPGLGDTAMYLCATKSGDAYEKLFFGSGTQLSVL.

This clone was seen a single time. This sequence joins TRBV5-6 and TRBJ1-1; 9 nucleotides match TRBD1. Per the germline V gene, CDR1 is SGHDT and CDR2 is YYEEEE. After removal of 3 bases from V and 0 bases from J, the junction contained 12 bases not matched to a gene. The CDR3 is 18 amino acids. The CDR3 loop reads CASSSRDRVVPMNTEAFF. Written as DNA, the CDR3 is TGTGCCAGCAGCTCCCGGGACAGGGTGGTCCCAATGAACACTGAAGCTTTCTTT.

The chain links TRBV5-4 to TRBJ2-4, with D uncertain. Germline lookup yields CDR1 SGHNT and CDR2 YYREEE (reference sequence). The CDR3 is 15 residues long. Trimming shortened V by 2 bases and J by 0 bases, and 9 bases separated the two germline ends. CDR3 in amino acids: CASSFVPLAKNIQYF. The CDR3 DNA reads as TGTGCCAGCAGCTTTGTCCCCTTAGCCAAAAACATTCAGTACTTC. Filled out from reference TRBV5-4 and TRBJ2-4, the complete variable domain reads ETGVTQSPTHLIKTRGQQVTLRCSSQSGHNTVSWYQQALGQGPQFIFQYYREEENGRGNFPPRFSGLQFPNYSSELNVNALELDDSALYLCASSFVPLAKNIQYFGAGTRLSVL.

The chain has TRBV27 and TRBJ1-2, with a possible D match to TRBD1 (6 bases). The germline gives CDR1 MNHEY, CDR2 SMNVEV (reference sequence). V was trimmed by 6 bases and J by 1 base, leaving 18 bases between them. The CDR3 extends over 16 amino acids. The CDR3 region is CASRNRDPTINYGYTF. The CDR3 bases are TGTGCCAGCAGGAACAGGGATCCTACCATTAACTATGGCTACACCTTC.

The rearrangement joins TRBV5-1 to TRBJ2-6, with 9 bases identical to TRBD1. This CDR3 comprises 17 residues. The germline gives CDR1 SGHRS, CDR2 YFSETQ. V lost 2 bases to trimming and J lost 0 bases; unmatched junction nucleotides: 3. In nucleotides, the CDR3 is TGCGCCAGCAGCTTACAGGGGGCCATCTCTGGGGCCAACGTCCTGACTTTC. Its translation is CASSLQGAISGANVLTF.